This record covers a single TCR beta chain. No antigen is known for it. The same CDR3 can be traced to other DNA sequences in this sample. Only in-frame clones appear in the TCRdb table, and some are missing; sequencing was by immunoSEQ multiplex PCR. The data contain roughly 380,000 clones, approximately 96% of them singletons. This entry is derived from a study of shared clonotypes between healthy human individuals. General study results and limits: Across subsets, estimated richness was generally greater for naive than for memory populations. Only blood samples were collected, and tissue repertoires likely differ. It was the few donors that limited the genetic and exposure-history diversity represented.

The CDR3 runs 14 residues. Germline CDR1 SEHNR, CDR2 FQNEAQ (reference sequence). V dropped 2 bases and J dropped 3; count of bases not matched to a gene: 3. This sequence originates from a man aged 25-45 years in good health. The sequenced material came from memory CD8+ T cells sorted from blood. The subset was: CD45RO+ cells pooled with CCR7-negative TemRA cells. This chain links TRBV7-9 with TRBJ1-1; 7 bases align to TRBD1. The CDR3 loop is CASSLQGGDTEAFF. The CDR3 DNA follows: TGTGCCAGCAGCTTACAGGGGGGGGACACTGAAGCTTTCTTT.